Following are 28 T cell receptor beta chains from one sample sequenced in a study of neoadjuvant anti-PD-1 for oral cavity cancer. TCRdb's copy holds only in-frame clones and misses some; the assay was immunoSEQ multiplex PCR. The sample shows under 20,000 clones, about two thirds of them seen only once. The source was PBMCs, collected before nivolumab (anti-PD-1) treatment. Receptors originate from a person between 40 and 85 years old with oral cavity squamous cell carcinoma.

J is TRBJ1-3 and V is TRBV2, with D uncertain. Germline CDR1 and CDR2: SNHLY and FYNNEI. The CDR3 is 15 residues long. The V gene lost 1 base and the J gene lost 0 bases, with 7 bases spanning the gap. CDR3 nucleotides: TGTGCCAGCAGTGAAGAGGCAGCCTCTGGAAACACCATATATTTT. Protein sequence: CASSEEAASGNTIYF.

This chain uses TRBV11-2 with TRBJ2-7; 8 nucleotides agree with TRBD2. J was trimmed by 6 bases and V by 6 bases; bases with no gene match: 13. There are 15 residues in the CDR3. Germline values: CDR1 SGHAT, CDR2 FQNNGV. CDR3 sequence: CASRSLRGDHLEQYF. Written as DNA, the CDR3 is TGTGCCAGCAGGAGTCTGCGGGGGGATCACCTCGAGCAGTACTTC.

The chain recombines TRBV6-5 with TRBJ1-1, with 10 bases that match TRBD1. The CDR3 covers 15 residues. The germline gives CDR1 MNHEY, CDR2 SVGAGI. Trimming took 4 bases from V and 11 from J; bases not matched to a gene: 13. CDR3 nucleotides: TGTGCCAGCAGTTCTTGGGACAGGGGATCTGTGGTCGCTTTCTTT. Residues: CASSSWDRGSVVAFF.

This chain connects TRBV30 to TRBJ2-7, with 11 bases aligning to TRBD2. CDR1 GTSNPN and CDR2 SVGIG come from the germline V gene (reference sequence). The CDR3 extends over 15 amino acids. V trimming: 2 bases; J trimming: 3 bases; junction bases outside the gene matches: 6. The DNA for the CDR3 is TGTGCCTGGAGTCCCAGACTAGCGGGACTCTACGAGCAGTACTTC. Translated: CAWSPRLAGLYEQYF.

In this sample, this clone turned up a few times. The J gene is TRBJ1-6, the V gene TRBV4-1; TRBD1 is a possible D gene (6 bases). Trimming removed 2 bases at V and 7 bases at J, with 12 bases between. The germline CDR1 and CDR2 sequences are MGHRA and YSYEKL. The CDR3 covers 15 residues. This CDR3 reads CASSQLQGRNSPLHF. The CDR3 DNA follows: TGCGCCAGCAGCCAATTACAGGGTCGAAATTCACCCCTCCACTTT.

This chain links TRBV6-5 with TRBJ2-7, with 8 bases aligning to TRBD1. Germline CDR1 is MNHEY and CDR2 is SVGAGI. V lost 5 bases, J lost 4 bases, and 1 base stayed unmatched. This CDR3 contains 12 residues. DNA for the CDR3: TGTGCCAGCAGTCAGGGGGCATACGAGCAGTACTTC. It translates to CASSQGAYEQYF.

Worth noting for this clone: Other DNA sequences in this specimen translate into the identical CDR3. The V and J genes are TRBV19 and TRBJ1-2; 7 bases align to TRBD1. Germline lookup yields CDR1 LNHDA and CDR2 SQIVND (reference sequence). The CDR3 has 13 amino acids. Unmatched junction bases numbered 4, after V lost 8 bases and J lost 1 base. DNA for the CDR3: TGTGCCAGTCGGACAGGCCTTAACTATGGCTACACCTTC. Amino acids: CASRTGLNYGYTF.

The chain is built from TRBV11-1 and TRBJ2-7, with unresolved D. The CDR3 extends over 15 amino acids. Trimming took off 3 bases at V and 0 bases at J, with 12 bases between the two ends. Germline CDR1 reads SGHAT; CDR2 reads FQDESV (reference sequence). The CDR3 nucleotides read TGTGCCAGCAGCTTCGGGTGGCCCCTCTCCTACGAGCAGTACTTC. Protein: CASSFGWPLSYEQYF. Full variable domain (outside the CDR3, taken from reference TRBV11-1 and TRBJ2-7): EAEVAQSPRYKITEKSQAVAFWCDPISGHATLYWYRQILGQGPELLVQFQDESVVDDSQLPKDRFSAERLKGVDSTLKIQPAELGDSAMYLCASSFGWPLSYEQYFGPGTRLTVT.

This clone has a handful of counts. This chain joins TRBV18 and TRBJ1-1; 7 positions agree with TRBD1. With 3 bases clipped from V and 8 bases from J, the junction kept 3 bases outside the gene matches. Germline V gene lookup returns CDR1 KGHSH and CDR2 LQKENI. This CDR3 has 12 residues. The CDR3 is CASSPLQGEAFF. CDR3 nucleotide sequence: TGTGCCAGCTCACCTTTACAGGGGGAAGCTTTCTTT. The full variable domain, with the rest looked up from reference TRBV18 and TRBJ1-1, is NAGVMQNPRHLVRRRGQEARLRCSPMKGHSHVYWYRQLPEEGLKFMVYLQKENIIDESGMPKERFSAEFPKEGPSILRIQQVVRGDSAAYFCASSPLQGEAFFGQGTRLTVV.

CDR3 region: CASSSGVTGSTEAFF. The CDR3 coding sequence is TGTGCCAGCAGCTCCGGCGTGACAGGGAGCACTGAAGCTTTCTTT. The chain combines TRBV7-9 with TRBJ1-1; 7 nucleotides line up with TRBD1. V gave up 4 bases and J gave up 4 bases; unmatched junction bases: 9. This CDR3 comprises 15 residues. Germline CDR1 reads SEHNR; CDR2 reads FQNEAQ (reference sequence).

This clone was found a few times. This chain uses TRBV13 with TRBJ1-1, with D maybe TRBD1 (5 bases). Germline CDR1 is PRHDT and CDR2 is FYEKMQ (reference sequence). The CDR3 sequence is 16 residues long. V was pared by 7 bases and J by 2 bases, with 20 bases between. CDR3: CASTTRGGRENTEAFF. The CDR3, as DNA: TGTGCCAGCACTACGCGGGGGGGTAGAGAAAACACTGAAGCTTTCTTT.

This clone has a handful of counts. The chain is built from TRBV18 and TRBJ2-7; 8 bases are a match to TRBD1. Germline V gene data show CDR1 as KGHSH and CDR2 as LQKENI. With V trimmed by 6 bases and J by 2 bases, 9 bases remained unmatched. The CDR3 extends over 15 amino acids. CDR3 DNA sequence: TGTGCCAGCTCTCCGGGACAGGTGATTACCTACGAGCAGTACTTC. It specifies CASSPGQVITYEQYF.

The chain combines TRBV6-1 with TRBJ2-1; a weak D match, TRBD2 (6 bases). V was trimmed by 6 bases and J by 7 bases, leaving 13 bases between them. Germline V gives CDR1 MNHNS, CDR2 SASEGT. The CDR3 is made up of 13 amino acids. CDR3 DNA: TGTGCCAGCAGCCAGGGCGGGGTAAATGAGCAGTTCTTC. The encoded protein is CASSQGGVNEQFF.

The chain has TRBV27 and TRBJ1-1; D possibly corresponds to TRBD1 (5 bases). Deletions cut 2 bases from V and 0 bases from J, with 7 bases between. The CDR3 consists of 14 residues. CDR1 and CDR2 from the germline V gene are MNHEY and SMNVEV (reference sequence). Here the CDR3 reads CASSLEGMNTEAFF. The CDR3 DNA reads TGTGCCAGCAGTTTAGAGGGGATGAACACTGAAGCTTTCTTT.

The chain recombines TRBV2 with TRBJ2-7, with D perhaps matching TRBD1 or TRBD2 (5 bases each). The CDR3 loop spans 15 amino acids. The germline CDR1 and CDR2 sequences are SNHLY and FYNNEI. V lost 0 bases to trimming and J lost 2 bases, with 11 bases between them. CDR3: CASSEARGFPYEQYF. The CDR3 DNA sequence: TGTGCCAGCAGTGAAGCCCGGGGCTTCCCCTACGAGCAGTACTTC.

The gene calls are TRBV13 and TRBJ1-1, with TRBD1 as a possible D gene (5 bases). This CDR3 comprises 12 residues. Germline values: CDR1 PRHDT, CDR2 FYEKMQ (reference sequence). V lost 5 bases, J lost 7 bases, and 11 bases lay in between. As DNA, the CDR3 is TGTGCCAGCAGCCTCCGACAGCATGAAGCTTTCTTT. It translates to CASSLRQHEAFF.

The rearrangement uses TRBV4-1 and TRBJ2-3, with TRBD2 matching over 10 bases. After removal of 1 base from V and 7 bases from J, the junction contained 5 bases not matched to a gene. The CDR3 spans 15 residues. The germline V gene encodes CDR1 MGHRA and CDR2 YSYEKL. The CDR3 spells CASSQVLAGGNTQYF. In nucleotides, the CDR3 is TGCGCCAGCAGCCAAGTGTTAGCGGGAGGCAATACGCAGTATTTT.

The chain employs TRBV7-3 and TRBJ1-1; 8 bases align to TRBD1. The J segment lost 0 bases and the V segment lost 5 bases, leaving 14 bases of the junction unmatched. CDR1 and CDR2 (germline): SGHTA, FQGTGA. The CDR3 sequence is 18 residues long. CDR3 residues: CASSLRAGTGRLNTEAFF. The CDR3 DNA is TGTGCCAGCAGCCTAAGGGCTGGGACAGGTCGATTGAACACTGAAGCTTTCTTT.

This chain links TRBV5-6 with TRBJ2-5; 16 nucleotides match TRBD2. Trimming took 5 bases from V and 5 from J; bases not matched to a gene: 9. This CDR3 spans 17 amino acids. From germline, CDR1 is SGHDT and CDR2 YYEEEE. CDR3 bases: TGTGCCAGCAGTTATCCGGGACTAGCGGGGGGGCTGGAGACCCAGTACTTC. It is translated as CASSYPGLAGGLETQYF. The variable domain in full, with the rest retrieved from reference TRBV5-6 and TRBJ2-5, is DAGVTQSPTHLIKTRGQQVTLRCSPKSGHDTVSWYQQALGQGPQFIFQYYEEEERQRGNFPDRFSGHQFPNYSSELNVNALLLGDSALYLCASSYPGLAGGLETQYFGPGTRLLVL.

The V and J genes are TRBV7-8 and TRBJ2-1; a possible D gene is TRBD1 (6 bases). Germline CDR1 reads SGHVS; CDR2 reads FQNEAQ. This CDR3 has 15 amino acids. Trimming left V 5 bases short and J 7 bases short, with 18 bases between. The CDR3 bases are TGTGCCAGCAGCAAGGGGCAGGGGTTTCGGAATGAGCAGTTCTTC. Protein product: CASSKGQGFRNEQFF.

This clone has more than one count but fewer than ten. This chain joins TRBV14 and TRBJ2-6; D unclear. The CDR3 sequence is 16 residues long. V gave up 10 bases and J gave up 0 bases, with 16 bases separating them. Germline V gene lookup returns CDR1 SGHDN and CDR2 FVKESK. The CDR3 here is CANDGGLNSGANVLTF. The CDR3 DNA is TGTGCCAACGACGGCGGATTAAACTCTGGGGCCAACGTCCTGACTTTC.

This clone appeared a single time. This chain connects TRBV11-2 to TRBJ2-1; TRBD2 aligns across 9 bases. Germline V gives CDR1 SGHAT, CDR2 FQNNGV. J gave up 4 bases and V 1 base, and 5 bases lay outside the gene matches. There are 16 residues in the CDR3. In nucleotides, the CDR3 is TGTGCCAGCAGCTTAGTTGGCGGGGGGGGTTACAATGAGCAGTTCTTC. Its protein is CASSLVGGGGYNEQFF.

This clone was counted a single time. V is TRBV28 and J is TRBJ2-7, with 7 bases lining up with TRBD1. Losses at the gene ends were 4 bases for V and 2 bases for J; bases not matched to a gene: 5. CDR3 length: 14 residues. Germline V gene lookup returns CDR1 MDHEN and CDR2 SYDVKM. The CDR3 nucleotides are TGTGCCAGCAGTTCCAACAGGGGCCCCTACGAGCAGTACTTC. As protein: CASSSNRGPYEQYF. The full variable domain, completed using reference TRBV28 and TRBJ2-7, is DVKVTQSSRYLVKRTGEKVFLECVQDMDHENMFWYRQDPGLGLRLIYFSYDVKMKEKGDIPEGYSVSREKKERFSLILESASTNQTSMYLCASSSNRGPYEQYFGPGTRLTVT.

This chain joins TRBV5-1 and TRBJ2-1; 8 nucleotides agree with TRBD2. The CDR3 has 15 residues. The V gene end was trimmed by 0 bases and the J gene end by 4 bases; junction bases not matched to a gene: 3. The germline V gene has CDR1 SGHRS and CDR2 YFSETQ. In nucleotides, the CDR3 is TGCGCCAGCAGCTTGGGCGGGGGGTTTTACAATGAGCAGTTCTTC. Its translation: CASSLGGGFYNEQFF.

The chain joins TRBV7-9 to TRBJ2-1; D not certain. The germline V gene has CDR1 SEHNR and CDR2 FQNEAQ (reference sequence). This CDR3 has 14 residues. Trimming removed 4 bases at V and 6 bases at J, with 13 bases between. CDR3 loop: CASSSLTKGNEQFF. The CDR3 DNA follows: TGTGCCAGCAGCTCGCTCACCAAAGGCAATGAGCAGTTCTTC.

This rearrangement joins TRBV9 to TRBJ2-1, with 7 bases aligning to TRBD1. CDR3 size: 15 residues. Germline lookup yields CDR1 SGDLS and CDR2 YYNGEE. V was clipped by 0 bases and J by 2 bases; unmatched bases: 2. DNA of the CDR3: TGTGCCAGCAGCGTAGACGGGACAGCCTACAATGAGCAGTTCTTC. Its protein is CASSVDGTAYNEQFF.

This chain connects TRBV4-2 to TRBJ2-1; 10 nucleotides line up with TRBD2. Looked up from germline, CDR1 is LGHNA and CDR2 is YNFKEQ. V dropped 1 base and J dropped 3; count of bases not matched to a gene: 3. The CDR3 is 16 amino acids. This CDR3 reads CASSQGWTSGYNEQFF. CDR3 DNA: TGTGCCAGCAGCCAAGGGTGGACTAGCGGCTACAATGAGCAGTTCTTC.

This chain joins TRBV5-6 and TRBJ2-3; tentative D call: TRBD2 (7 bases). Looked up from germline, CDR1 is SGHDT and CDR2 is YYEEEE. The CDR3 totals 17 residues. With 1 base removed from V and 2 bases from J, the gap between germline ends came to 17 bases. CDR3 residues: CASSLFLVAGATDTQYF. CDR3 bases: TGTGCCAGCAGCTTGTTTCTGGTGGCGGGGGCCACAGATACGCAGTATTTT.